Below, 9 T cell receptor beta chains from the same sample are listed, as sequenced in a study of radiation and T cells in renal cell carcinoma. Assay: immunoSEQ multiplex PCR; the TCRdb copy retains only in-frame clones and omits some. The top ten clones hold about 12% of a sample with about 130,000 clones, about 88% of them seen once. Time point here: baseline pretreatment blood. The treatment is: 15 Gy SBRT to primary tumor, nephrectomy 4 weeks later. The specimen comprised blood, sampled from a patient whose treatment included radiotherapy and nephrectomy. The receptors were sampled from a woman aged 45-59 years with renal cell carcinoma.

This chain joins TRBV19 and TRBJ1-5; D ambiguous. CDR1 LNHDA and CDR2 SQIVND come from the germline V gene (reference sequence). CDR3 size: 14 residues. V lost 2 bases and J lost 5, with 10 bases in between. The CDR3 DNA follows: TGTGCCAGTAGTATAATGGCCGGGTATCAGCCCCAGCATTTT. Translation: CASSIMAGYQPQHF.

The chain uses TRBV7-9 and TRBJ2-7; D may match TRBD1 or TRBD2 (5 bases each). Per the germline V gene, CDR1 is SEHNR and CDR2 is FQNEAQ (reference sequence). V was shortened by 4 bases and J by 5 bases, with 18 bases between the two germline ends. The CDR3 runs 15 residues. CDR3 bases: TGTGCCAGCAGCTCCCGGGGTCTCCAGGGCAACGAGCAGTACTTC. It encodes CASSSRGLQGNEQYF.

The chain carries TRBV5-5 and TRBJ1-2; 10 bases fit TRBD1. CDR1 is SGHKS, CDR2 YYEKEE, per germline (reference sequence). V shed 4 bases, J shed 5 bases, and the junction held 5 bases outside the gene matches. This CDR3 is 14 amino acids long. The CDR3 is CASSPGTGVYGYTF. The CDR3 nucleotides are TGTGCCAGCAGCCCCGGGACAGGGGTTTATGGCTACACCTTC.

This clone was observed once. V is TRBV19 and J is TRBJ2-1; 7 bases agree with TRBD1. The CDR3 covers 15 residues. The germline CDR1 and CDR2 sequences are LNHDA and SQIVND (reference sequence). V shed 3 bases, J shed 7 bases, and the junction held 9 bases outside the gene matches. CDR3 amino acids: CASSMGRGFSNEQFF. The CDR3 DNA sequence: TGTGCCAGTAGTATGGGCAGGGGGTTCTCTAATGAGCAGTTCTTC.

J is TRBJ2-7 and V is TRBV20-1; 7 bases are a match to TRBD1. J gave up 5 bases and V 6 bases, and 1 base lay outside the gene matches. CDR3 size: 10 residues. CDR1 is DFQATT and CDR2 is SNEGSKA in the germline V gene (reference sequence). CDR3 DNA sequence: TGCAGTGCAGGGGGCGACGAGCAGTACTTC. As protein: CSAGGDEQYF.

The V call is TRBV29-1, the J call TRBJ1-5; 9 bases fit TRBD1. Germline V lookup: CDR1 SQVTM, CDR2 ANQGSEA. The CDR3 is 12 residues long. The junction had 4 bases not matched to a gene; V was cut back by 8 bases and J by 5 bases. CDR3 nucleotides: TGCAGCACACGACAGGGGGATCAGCCCCAGCATTTT. Translated, it gives CSTRQGDQPQHF.

The genes are TRBV2 and TRBJ2-1; maybe TRBD2 (6 bases). The germline gives CDR1 SNHLY, CDR2 FYNNEI. Between the trimmed V and J ends, which lost 2 bases and 2 bases, there was a span of 7 bases. The CDR3 sequence is 14 residues long. CDR3 nucleotides: TGTGCCAGCAGTGAACAGCGGGCCTACAATGAGCAGTTCTTC. This encodes CASSEQRAYNEQFF.

The chain couples TRBV4-1 to TRBJ1-5, with TRBD1 matching 8 bases. The CDR3 is 16 residues long. The ends lost 0 bases at V and 4 bases at J; junction bases unmatched: 5. CDR1 is MGHRA and CDR2 is YSYEKL in the germline V gene. The chain's CDR3 is CASSQELRQGNQPQHF. In DNA, the CDR3 is TGCGCCAGCAGCCAAGAATTGCGACAGGGGAATCAGCCCCAGCATTTT.

The rearrangement joins TRBV4-3 to TRBJ2-1, with 13 nucleotides matching TRBD2. The CDR3 runs 14 residues. With 3 bases clipped from V and 12 bases from J, the junction kept 5 bases outside the gene matches. The V gene's germline CDR1 is LGHNA and CDR2 YSLEER. The CDR3 bases are TGCGCCAGCAGCCATTTGACTAGCGGGGGGAGGCAGTTCTTC. As protein: CASSHLTSGGRQFF.